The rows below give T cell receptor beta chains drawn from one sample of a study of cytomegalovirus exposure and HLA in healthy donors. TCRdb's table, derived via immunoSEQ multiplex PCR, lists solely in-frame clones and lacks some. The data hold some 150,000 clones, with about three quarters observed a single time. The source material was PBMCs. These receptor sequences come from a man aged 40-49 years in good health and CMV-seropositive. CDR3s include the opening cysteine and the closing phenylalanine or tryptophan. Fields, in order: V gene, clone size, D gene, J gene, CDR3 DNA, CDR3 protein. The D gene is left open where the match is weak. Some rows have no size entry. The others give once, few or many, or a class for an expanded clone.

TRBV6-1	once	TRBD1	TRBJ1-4	TGTGCCATTTGGGGACAGTCTAATGAAAAACTGTTTTTT	CAIWGQSNEKLFF
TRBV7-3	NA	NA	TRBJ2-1	TGTGCCAGCAGCCCCCAGGGGCGCCTGACCTACAATGAGCAGTTCTTC	CASSPQGRLTYNEQFF
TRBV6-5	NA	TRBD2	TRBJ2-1	TGTGCCAGCATAGCGGGAGGGGGGGGCAATGAGCAGTTCTTC	CASIAGGGGNEQFF
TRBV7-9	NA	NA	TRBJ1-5	TGTGCCAGCAGCGAGACAGGACGCAATCAGCCCCAGCATTTT	CASSETGRNQPQHF
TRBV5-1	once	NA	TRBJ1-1	TGCGCCAGCAGCTTATCTCCCCCGAACACTGAAGCTTTCTTT	CASSLSPPNTEAFF
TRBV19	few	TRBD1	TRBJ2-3	TGTGCCAGTAGTATAGACCCGGGACAGGGATCAGATCCGCAGTATTTT	CASSIDPGQGSDPQYF
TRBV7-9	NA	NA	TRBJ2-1	TGTGCCAGCAGCTTGGCGGCGTCGAGAAACAATGAGCAGTTCTTC	CASSLAASRNNEQFF
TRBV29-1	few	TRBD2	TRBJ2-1	TGCAGCGTAGGGGACTACTACAATGAGCAGTTCTTC	CSVGDYYNEQFF
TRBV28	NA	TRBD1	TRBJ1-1	TGTGCCACCAGGACAGGGCGCACTGAAGCTTTCTTT	CATRTGRTEAFF
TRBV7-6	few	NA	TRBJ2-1	TGTGCCAGCAGCTCTTTAGTTGGTGAGCAGTTCTTC	CASSSLVGEQFF
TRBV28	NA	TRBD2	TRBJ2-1	TGTGCCAGCAGTTTTGAGGGACTAGCGGGGGATGAGCAGTTCTTC	CASSFEGLAGDEQFF
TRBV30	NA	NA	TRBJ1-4	TGTGCCTGGGACTTTGGGGAGAAACTGTTTTTT	CAWDFGEKLFF
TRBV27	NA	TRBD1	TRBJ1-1	TGTGCCAGCGGTCCGCAGGGGGCGATGAACACTGAAGCTTTCTTT	CASGPQGAMNTEAFF
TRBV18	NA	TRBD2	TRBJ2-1	TGTGCCAGCTCCCCGGGACTAGCAGATTACAATGAGCAGTTCTTC	CASSPGLADYNEQFF
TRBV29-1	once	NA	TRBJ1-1	TGCAGCACTCTAAGGAACACTGAAGCTTTCTTT	CSTLRNTEAFF
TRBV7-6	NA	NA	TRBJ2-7	TGTGCCAGCAGCCCCATAGGGGCACAGGGATCCGAGCAGTACTTC	CASSPIGAQGSEQYF
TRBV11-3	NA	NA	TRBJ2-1	TGTGCCAGCAGCGCCCAACAGGTACAGTTCTTC	CASSAQQVQFF
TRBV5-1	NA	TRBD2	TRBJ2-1	TGCGCCAGCAGACGACTAGCGGCAAATGAGCAGTTCTTC	CASRRLAANEQFF
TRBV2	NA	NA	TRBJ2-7	TGTGCCAGCAGTACCGGGGTTGTTGGCCCCTACGAGCAGTACTTC	CASSTGVVGPYEQYF
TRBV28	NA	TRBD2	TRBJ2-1	TGTGCCAGCAGCCCCCCGGGTAGCGGGAGGAACAATGAGCAGTTCTTC	CASSPPGSGRNNEQFF
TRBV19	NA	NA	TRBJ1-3	TGTGCCAGTAGTATCTGGGGGCGCCCCCGGGGAAACACCATATATTTT	CASSIWGRPRGNTIYF
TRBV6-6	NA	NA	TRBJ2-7	TGTGCCAGCAGTTTCACCTACCCTTCCTACGAGCAGTACTTC	CASSFTYPSYEQYF
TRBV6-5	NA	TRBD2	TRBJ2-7	TGTGCCAGCAGTTACTCGGCTAGCGGTCGATTCGGAGAGCAGTACTTC	CASSYSASGRFGEQYF
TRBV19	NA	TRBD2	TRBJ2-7	TGTGCCAGTAGACAACTAGCGAGCTCCTACGAGCAGTACTTC	CASRQLASSYEQYF
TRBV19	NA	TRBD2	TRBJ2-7	TGTGCCAGTAGTAGGGGGACTAGTCATCGCGACGAGCAGTACTTC	CASSRGTSHRDEQYF
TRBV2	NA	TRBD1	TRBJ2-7	TGTGCCAGCAGTTCCGGGACAGGTGGCGAGCAGTACTTC	CASSSGTGGEQYF
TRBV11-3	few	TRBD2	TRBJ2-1	TGTGCCAGCGGAAAAGCGGGCGGGAGTTTCCACAATGAGCAGTTCTTC	CASGKAGGSFHNEQFF
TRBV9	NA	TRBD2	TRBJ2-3	TGTGCCAGCAGCCCGACTAGCGGGAGGGTTGGCACAGATACGCAGTATTTT	CASSPTSGRVGTDTQYF
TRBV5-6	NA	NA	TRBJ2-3	TGTGCCAGCAGCACGAGGCGTATTAGCACAGATACGCAGTATTTT	CASSTRRISTDTQYF
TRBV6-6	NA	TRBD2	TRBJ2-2	TGTGCCACCACCCGAGCGGGAGACACCGGGGAGCTGTTTTTT	CATTRAGDTGELFF
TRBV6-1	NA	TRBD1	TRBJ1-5	TGTGCCAGCAGGCGACAGGGGGATCAGCCCCAGCATTTT	CASRRQGDQPQHF
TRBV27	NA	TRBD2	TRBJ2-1	TGTGCCAGCAGTTTACCTCCGGGACTAGGAAACAATGAGCAGTTCTTC	CASSLPPGLGNNEQFF
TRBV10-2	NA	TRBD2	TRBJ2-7	TGCGCCAGCAGGGAATATAGCGGGAGCTCCTACGAGCAGTACTTC	CASREYSGSSYEQYF
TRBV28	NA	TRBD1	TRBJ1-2	TGTGCCAGCAGTTCCGGACAGGGGGTATGGTATGGCTACACCTTC	CASSSGQGVWYGYTF
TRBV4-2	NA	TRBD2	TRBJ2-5	TGTGCCAGCAGCCAAGCTCCAGCGGGGGGACAAGAGACCCAGTACTTC	CASSQAPAGGQETQYF
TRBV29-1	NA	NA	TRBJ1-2	TGCAGCGTTGGGTCGGCGGGAGGTGGCTACACCTTC	CSVGSAGGGYTF
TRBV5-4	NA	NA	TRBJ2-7	TGTGCCAGCAGCTCTAGGACGGGGGACTACGAGCAGTACTTC	CASSSRTGDYEQYF
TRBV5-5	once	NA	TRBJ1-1	TGTGCCAGCAGCTTCTGGGGGGCTGAAGCTTTCTTT	CASSFWGAEAFF
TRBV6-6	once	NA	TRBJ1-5	TGTGCCAGCACCTCTCATAAGACAGACCATCAGCCCCAGCATTTT	CASTSHKTDHQPQHF
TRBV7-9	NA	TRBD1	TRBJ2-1	TGTGCCAGCAGCCTGGGACAGACCTACAATGAGCAGTTCTTC	CASSLGQTYNEQFF
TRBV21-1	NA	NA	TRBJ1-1	TGTGCCAGCAGGACAGACTTACAGAGGATTTCCTCTGAAGCTTTCTTT	CASRTDLQRISSEAFF
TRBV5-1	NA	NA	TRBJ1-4	TGCGCCAGCAGTCAATCTTCAGCAACTAATGAAAAACTGTTTTTT	CASSQSSATNEKLFF
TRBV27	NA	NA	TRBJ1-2	TGTGCCAGCAGACAGGGATCGCAGGGCTACACCTTC	CASRQGSQGYTF
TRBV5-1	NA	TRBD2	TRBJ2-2	TGCGCCAGCAGCACAGGACTAGGTAGAAACACCGGGGAGCTGTTTTTT	CASSTGLGRNTGELFF
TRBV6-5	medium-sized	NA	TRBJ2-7	TGTGCCAGCAGTTACCTAGCGAGACACGTGTACGAGCAGTACTTC	CASSYLARHVYEQYF